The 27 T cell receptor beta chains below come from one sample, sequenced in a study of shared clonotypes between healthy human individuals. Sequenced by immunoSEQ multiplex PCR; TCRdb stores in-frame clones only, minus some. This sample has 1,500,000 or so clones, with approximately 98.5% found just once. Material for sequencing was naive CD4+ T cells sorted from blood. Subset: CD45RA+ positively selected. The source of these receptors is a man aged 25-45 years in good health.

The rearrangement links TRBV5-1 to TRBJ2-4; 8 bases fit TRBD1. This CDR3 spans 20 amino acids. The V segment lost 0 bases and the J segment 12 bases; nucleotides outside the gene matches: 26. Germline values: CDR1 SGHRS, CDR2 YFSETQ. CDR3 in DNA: TGCGCCAGCAGCTTGGGAAAGACAGGGGACGAAAGGTTCTTTAAAGTTGGTCAGTACTTC. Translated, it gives CASSLGKTGDERFFKVGQYF.

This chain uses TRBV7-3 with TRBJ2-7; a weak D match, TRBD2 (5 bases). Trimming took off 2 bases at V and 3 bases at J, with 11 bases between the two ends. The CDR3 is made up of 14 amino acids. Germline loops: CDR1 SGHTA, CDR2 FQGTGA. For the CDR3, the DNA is TGTGCCAGCAGCTTAGTTGGGAGTGTCTACGAGCAGTACTTC. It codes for CASSLVGSVYEQYF.

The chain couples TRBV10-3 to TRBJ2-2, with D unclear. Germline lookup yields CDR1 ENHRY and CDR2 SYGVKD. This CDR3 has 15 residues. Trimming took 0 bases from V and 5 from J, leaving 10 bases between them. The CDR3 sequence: CAISESVAGTGELFF. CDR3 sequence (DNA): TGTGCCATCAGTGAGTCGGTCGCAGGAACCGGGGAGCTGTTTTTT.

CDR3 DNA sequence: TGTGCCTGGAGTATAGAGAGACTAGCGGGAGACTCCTACAATGAGCAGTTCTTC. Its translation is CAWSIERLAGDSYNEQFF. V gene TRBV30 combines with J gene TRBJ2-1; the match to TRBD2 covers 12 bases. CDR3 length: 18 residues. From germline, CDR1 is GTSNPN and CDR2 SVGIG (reference sequence). V shed 2 bases, J shed 0 bases, and the junction held 8 bases outside the gene matches.

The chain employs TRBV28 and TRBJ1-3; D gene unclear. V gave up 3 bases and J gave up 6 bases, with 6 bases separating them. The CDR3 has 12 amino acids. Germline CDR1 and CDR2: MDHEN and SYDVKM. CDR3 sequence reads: CASSLSPNTIYF. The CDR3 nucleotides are TGTGCCAGCAGTTTGAGCCCAAACACCATATATTTT.

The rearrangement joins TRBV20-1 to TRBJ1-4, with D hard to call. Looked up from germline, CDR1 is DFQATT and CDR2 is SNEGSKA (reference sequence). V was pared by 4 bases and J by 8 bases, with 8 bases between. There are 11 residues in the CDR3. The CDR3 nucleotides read TGCAGTGCTATTGCGGGGGAAAAACTGTTTTTT. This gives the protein CSAIAGEKLFF.

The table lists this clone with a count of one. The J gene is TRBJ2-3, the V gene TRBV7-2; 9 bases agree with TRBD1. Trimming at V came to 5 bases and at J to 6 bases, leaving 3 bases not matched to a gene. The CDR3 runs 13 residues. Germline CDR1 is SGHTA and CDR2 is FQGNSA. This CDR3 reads CASSPQGADTQYF. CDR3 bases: TGTGCCAGCAGCCCACAGGGGGCGGATACGCAGTATTTT.

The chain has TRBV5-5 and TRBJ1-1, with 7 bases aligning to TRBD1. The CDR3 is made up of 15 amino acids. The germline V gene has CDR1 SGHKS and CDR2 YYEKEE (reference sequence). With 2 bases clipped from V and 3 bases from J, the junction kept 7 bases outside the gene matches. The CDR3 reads CASSFYRGGDTEAFF. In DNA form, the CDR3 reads TGTGCCAGCAGCTTCTACAGGGGAGGCGACACTGAAGCTTTCTTT.

This chain's CDR3 is CASGGTSTSPRRTF. The CDR3, as DNA: TGTGCCAGCGGCGGGACTTCTACGTCTCCGCGTCGCACCTTC. The chain combines TRBV7-8 with TRBJ1-2, with D perhaps TRBD1 (5 bases). The CDR3 totals 14 residues. Trimming stripped 8 bases from V and 13 bases from J, with 26 bases between. CDR1 and CDR2 from the germline V gene are SGHVS and FQNEAQ.

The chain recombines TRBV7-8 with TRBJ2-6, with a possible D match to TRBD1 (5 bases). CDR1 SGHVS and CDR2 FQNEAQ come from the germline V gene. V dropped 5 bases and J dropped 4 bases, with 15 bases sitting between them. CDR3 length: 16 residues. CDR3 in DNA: TGTGCCAGCAGCCCCGTGGGGCCGGCCGGGGCCAACGTCCTGACTTTC. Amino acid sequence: CASSPVGPAGANVLTF. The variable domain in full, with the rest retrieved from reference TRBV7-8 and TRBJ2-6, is GAGVSQSPRYKVAKRGQDVALRCDPISGHVSLFWYQQALGQGPEFLTYFQNEAQLDKSGLPSDRFFAERPEGSVSTLKIQRTQQEDSAVYLCASSPVGPAGANVLTFGAGSRLTVL.

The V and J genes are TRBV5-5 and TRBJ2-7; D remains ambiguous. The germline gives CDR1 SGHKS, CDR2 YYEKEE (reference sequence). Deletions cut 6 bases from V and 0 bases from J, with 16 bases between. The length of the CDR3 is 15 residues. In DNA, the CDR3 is TGTGCCAGCACGATGGGCCCCTCTAACTCCTACGAGCAGTACTTC. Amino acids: CASTMGPSNSYEQYF. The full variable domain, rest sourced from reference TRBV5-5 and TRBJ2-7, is DAGVTQSPTHLIKTRGQQVTLRCSPISGHKSVSWYQQVLGQGPQFIFQYYEKEERGRGNFPDRFSARQFPNYSSELNVNALLLGDSALYLCASTMGPSNSYEQYFGPGTRLTVT.

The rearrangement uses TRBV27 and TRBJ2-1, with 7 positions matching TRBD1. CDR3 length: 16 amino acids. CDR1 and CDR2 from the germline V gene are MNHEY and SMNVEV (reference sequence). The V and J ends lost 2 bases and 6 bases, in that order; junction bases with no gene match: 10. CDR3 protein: CASSLALVTGVNEQFF. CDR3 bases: TGTGCCAGCAGTTTAGCGCTCGTCACAGGGGTCAATGAGCAGTTCTTC.

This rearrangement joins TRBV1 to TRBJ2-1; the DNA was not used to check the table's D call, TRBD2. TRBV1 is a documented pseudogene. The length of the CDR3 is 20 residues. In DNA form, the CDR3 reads TGCACCAGCAGCCAAGCGACAGGGGCCTCCGGACTAGCGGGAGTCTATGAGCAGTTCTTC. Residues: CTSSQATGASGLAGVYEQFF.

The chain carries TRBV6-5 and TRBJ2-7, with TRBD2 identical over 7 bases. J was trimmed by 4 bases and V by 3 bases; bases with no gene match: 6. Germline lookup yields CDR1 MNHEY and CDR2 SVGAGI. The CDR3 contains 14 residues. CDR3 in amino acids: CASSYQRDGYEQYF. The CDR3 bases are TGTGCCAGCAGTTATCAGCGGGACGGATACGAGCAGTACTTC.

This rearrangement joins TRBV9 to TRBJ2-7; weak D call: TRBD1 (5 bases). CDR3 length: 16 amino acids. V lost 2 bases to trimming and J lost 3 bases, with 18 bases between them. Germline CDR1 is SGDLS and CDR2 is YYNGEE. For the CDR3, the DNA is TGTGCCAGCAGCGTGGGGCCTGACCTAAAGCACTACGAGCAGTACTTC. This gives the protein CASSVGPDLKHYEQYF.

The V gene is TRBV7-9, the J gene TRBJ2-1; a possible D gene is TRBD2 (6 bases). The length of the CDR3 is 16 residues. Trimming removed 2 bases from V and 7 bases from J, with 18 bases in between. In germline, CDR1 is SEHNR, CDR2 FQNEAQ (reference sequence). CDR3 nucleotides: TGTGCCAGCAGCTTACTCGGCGGAGGGGCAAGGAATGAGCAGTTCTTC. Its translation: CASSLLGGGARNEQFF. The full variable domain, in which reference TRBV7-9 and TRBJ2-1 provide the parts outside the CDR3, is DTGVSQNPRHKITKRGQNVTFRCDPISEHNRLYWYRQTLGQGPEFLTYFQNEAQLEKSRLLSDRFSAERPKGSFSTLEIQRTEQGDSAMYLCASSLLGGGARNEQFFGPGTRLTVL.

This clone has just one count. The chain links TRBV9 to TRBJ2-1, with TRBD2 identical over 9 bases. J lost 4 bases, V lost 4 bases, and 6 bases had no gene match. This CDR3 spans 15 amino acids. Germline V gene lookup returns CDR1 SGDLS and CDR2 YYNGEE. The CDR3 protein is CASSPIAGVYNEQFF. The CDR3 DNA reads TGTGCCAGCAGCCCGATAGCGGGAGTTTACAATGAGCAGTTCTTC.

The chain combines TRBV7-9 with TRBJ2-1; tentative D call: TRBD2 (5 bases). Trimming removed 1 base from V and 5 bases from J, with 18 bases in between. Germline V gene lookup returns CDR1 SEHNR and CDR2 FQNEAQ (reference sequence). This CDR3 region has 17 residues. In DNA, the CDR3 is TGTGCCAGCAGCTTAGTAACCGGTCAGGCGCGGGACAATGAGCAGTTCTTC. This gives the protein CASSLVTGQARDNEQFF. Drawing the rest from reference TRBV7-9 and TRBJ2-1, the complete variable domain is DTGVSQNPRHKITKRGQNVTFRCDPISEHNRLYWYRQTLGQGPEFLTYFQNEAQLEKSRLLSDRFSAERPKGSFSTLEIQRTEQGDSAMYLCASSLVTGQARDNEQFFGPGTRLTVL.

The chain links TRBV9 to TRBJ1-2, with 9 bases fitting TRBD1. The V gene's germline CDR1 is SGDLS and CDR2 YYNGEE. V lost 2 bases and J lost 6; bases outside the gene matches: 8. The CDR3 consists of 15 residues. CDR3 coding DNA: TGTGCCAGCAGCGTCGGGACAGGGAGAGAGGATGGCTACACCTTC. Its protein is CASSVGTGREDGYTF.

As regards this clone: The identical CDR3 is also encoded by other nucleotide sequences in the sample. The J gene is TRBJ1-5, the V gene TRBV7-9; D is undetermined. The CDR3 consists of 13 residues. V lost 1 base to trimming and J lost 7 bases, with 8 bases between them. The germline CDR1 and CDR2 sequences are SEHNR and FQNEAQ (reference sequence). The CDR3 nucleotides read TGTGCCAGCAGCTTAGAAGGAGGACAGCCCCAGCATTTT. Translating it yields CASSLEGGQPQHF.

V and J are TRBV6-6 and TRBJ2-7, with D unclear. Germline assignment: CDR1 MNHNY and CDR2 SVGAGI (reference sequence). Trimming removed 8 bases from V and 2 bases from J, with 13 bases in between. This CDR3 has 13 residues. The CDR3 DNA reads TGTGCCAGCGCATCACTGAGAACCTACGAGCAGTACTTC. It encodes CASASLRTYEQYF.

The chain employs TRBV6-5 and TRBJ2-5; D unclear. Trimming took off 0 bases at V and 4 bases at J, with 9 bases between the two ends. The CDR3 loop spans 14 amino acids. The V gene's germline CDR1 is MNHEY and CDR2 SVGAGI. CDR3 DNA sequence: TGTGCCAGCAGTTACTCGAGGACGTTAGAGACCCAGTACTTC. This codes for CASSYSRTLETQYF.

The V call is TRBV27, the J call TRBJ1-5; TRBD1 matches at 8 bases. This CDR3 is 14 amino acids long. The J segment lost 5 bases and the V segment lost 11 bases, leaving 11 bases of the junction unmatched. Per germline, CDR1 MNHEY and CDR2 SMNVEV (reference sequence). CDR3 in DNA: TGTGCCGTCCTCGGACAGGGCTGGGATCAGCCCCAGCATTTT. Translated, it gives CAVLGQGWDQPQHF.

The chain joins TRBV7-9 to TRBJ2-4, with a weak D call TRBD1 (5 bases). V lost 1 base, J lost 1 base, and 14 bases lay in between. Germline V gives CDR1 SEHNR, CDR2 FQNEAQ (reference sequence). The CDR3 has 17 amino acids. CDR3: CASSLVGGRVAKNIQYF. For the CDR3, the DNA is TGTGCCAGCAGCTTAGTTGGTGGCAGGGTCGCCAAAAACATTCAGTACTTC.

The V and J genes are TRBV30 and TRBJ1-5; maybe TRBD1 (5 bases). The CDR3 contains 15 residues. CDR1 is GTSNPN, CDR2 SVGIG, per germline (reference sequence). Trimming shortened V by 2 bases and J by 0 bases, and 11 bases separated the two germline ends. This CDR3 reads CAWSSSGTSNQPQHF. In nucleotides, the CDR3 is TGTGCCTGGAGTTCCTCCGGGACTAGCAATCAGCCCCAGCATTTT.

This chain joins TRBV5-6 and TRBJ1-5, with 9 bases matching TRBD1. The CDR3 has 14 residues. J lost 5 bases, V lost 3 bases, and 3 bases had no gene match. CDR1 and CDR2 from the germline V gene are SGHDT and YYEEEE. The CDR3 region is CASSSWTGDQPQHF. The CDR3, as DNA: TGTGCCAGCAGCTCCTGGACAGGGGATCAGCCCCAGCATTTT. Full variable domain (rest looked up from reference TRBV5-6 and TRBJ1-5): DAGVTQSPTHLIKTRGQQVTLRCSPKSGHDTVSWYQQALGQGPQFIFQYYEEEERQRGNFPDRFSGHQFPNYSSELNVNALLLGDSALYLCASSSWTGDQPQHFGDGTRLSIL.

CDR3 bases: TGTGCCATCAGGCCCGGGGACAGGGGTTCTGGGGCCAACGTCCTGACTTTC. Protein product: CAIRPGDRGSGANVLTF. V usage is TRBV10-3 and J usage is TRBJ2-6, with 10 bases identical to TRBD1. Losses at the gene ends were 6 bases for V and 1 base for J; bases not matched to a gene: 6. CDR1 ENHRY and CDR2 SYGVKD come from the germline V gene. The CDR3 runs 17 residues.